The present T cell receptor (beta chain) was sequenced within a study of OX40 agonist ivuxolimab in advanced cancers. Study information: Three individuals attained partial responses, comprising one hepatocellular carcinoma case and two cutaneous melanoma cases.

Sequencing was performed with immunoSEQ multiplex PCR; in TCRdb, only in-frame clones are kept and a portion is missing. Of tens of thousands of clones listed, 84% are singletons. Autoimmune disease history or systemic immunosuppression disqualified patients. Baseline, cycle 4 day 1, and cycle 7 day 1 were the blood sampling points. Regarding this clone: Antigen unknown.

General study findings and limits: Dosing at 0.1 to 3.0 mg/kg was accompanied by clonal expansion of CD4+ and CD8+ blood T cells by week 6.

Germline-derived CDR1 and CDR2 are GTSNPN and SVGIG (reference sequence). With 0 bases clipped from V and 7 bases from J, the junction kept 5 bases outside the gene matches. This CDR3 region has 14 residues. The sample here was CD4+ or CD8+ T cells sorted from blood, taken in a trial of the OX40 agonist ivuxolimab. V gene TRBV30 combines with J gene TRBJ2-2; TRBD1 matches 7 bases. This clonotype was obtained from an adult with an advanced solid tumor such as melanoma, head and neck, liver or kidney cancer. The CDR3 sequence: CAWSVGGAGGELFF. The CDR3 DNA reads as TGTGCCTGGAGTGTAGGGGGCGCCGGCGGGGAGCTGTTTTTT.